A selection of T cell receptor beta chains follows, all from one sample in a study of metastatic and nonmetastatic thyroid tumors. TCRdb re-clonotyped the PCR reads via MiXCR. This sample has about 40,000 clones; less than 20% occur once, and the top ten carry approximately 3.9%. Sample: blood. These receptors all stem from a female donor with papillary thyroid cancer or a benign thyroid nodule (not recorded which). Some clones in this sample may be carry-over from other donors' samples. Each CDR3 is given with its conserved first and last residue. The D gene is left open where the match is weak. Some rows mark clone size as missing; the rest say once, few, many or name a class of expanded clone.

CDR3 length,D gene,clone size,V gene,J gene,CDR3 protein,CDR3 DNA
13,TRBD2,NA,TRBV10-1,TRBJ2-1,CASSLGLGDEQFF,TGCGCCAGCAGTCTCGGACTAGGGGATGAGCAGTTCTTC
14,NA,many,TRBV28,TRBJ1-6,CASRGDGFRSPLHF,TGTGCCAGCAGAGGTGACGGCTTTAGGTCACCCCTCCACTTT
15,NA,NA,TRBV7-9,TRBJ2-7,CASSLSRGINYEQYF,TGTGCCAGCAGCTTAAGCAGGGGAATAAACTACGAGCAGTACTTC
15,NA,many,TRBV12-3/TRBV12-4,TRBJ2-2,CASSLRAGTVGELFF,TGTGCCAGCAGTTTAAGGGCCGGGACTGTCGGGGAGCTGTTTTTT
13,NA,many,TRBV11-3,TRBJ1-6,CASSFGGNSPLHF,TGTGCCAGCAGCTTTGGGGGAAATTCACCCCTCCACTTT
13,NA,many,TRBV6-1,TRBJ1-1,CASSQTGRTEAFF,TGTGCCAGCAGTCAGACAGGCCGGACTGAAGCTTTCTTT
18,TRBD1,many,TRBV4-2,TRBJ2-6,CASSSRETGYSGANVLTF,TGTGCCAGCAGTTCACGTGAGACAGGGTACTCTGGGGCCAACGTCCTGACTTTC
15,NA,many,TRBV16,TRBJ2-7,CASSPRQVSSYEQYF,TGTGCCAGCAGCCCCCGACAGGTCAGCTCCTACGAGCAGTACTTC
18,TRBD2,many,TRBV4-1,TRBJ2-2,CASRRQGLAGELAGELFF,TGCGCCAGCAGACGCCAAGGGCTAGCGGGGGAATTGGCCGGGGAGCTGTTTTTT
13,TRBD1,many,TRBV28,TRBJ1-2,CATPDRGDHGYTF,TGTGCGACCCCGGACAGGGGGGATCATGGCTACACCTTC
12,NA,NA,TRBV19,TRBJ2-7,CASLGSSYDQYF,TGTGCCAGTTTGGGGAGCTCCTACGATCAGTACTTC
17,NA,many,TRBV6-1,TRBJ2-5,CASSTTFNRKGGETQYF,TGTGCCAGCAGTACAACCTTTAACAGAAAGGGTGGAGAGACCCAGTACTTC
17,TRBD1,many,TRBV11-1,TRBJ1-1,CASSLWDRGYDDTEAFF,TGTGCCAGCAGCTTATGGGACAGAGGCTATGATGACACTGAAGCTTTCTTT
13,NA,NA,TRBV27,TRBJ2-1,CASSPRGPNEQFF,TGTGCCAGCAGTCCCCGGGGCCCCAATGAGCAGTTCTTC
13,NA,many,TRBV10-3,TRBJ1-6,CAISVQGNSPLHF,TGTGCCATCAGTGTACAGGGAAATTCACCCCTCCACTTT
16,TRBD1,many,TRBV28,TRBJ2-4,CASSQGQVLAKNIQYF,TGTGCCAGCAGCCAAGGACAGGTACTAGCCAAAAACATTCAGTACTTC
12,NA,many,TRBV6-1,TRBJ2-5,CASSLQWETQYF,TGTGCCAGCAGTTTACAGTGGGAGACCCAGTACTTC
17,TRBD2,many,TRBV5-1,TRBJ2-5,CASSSGLAGMLQETQYF,TGCGCCAGCAGCTCGGGACTAGCGGGAATGTTACAAGAGACCCAGTACTTC
14,TRBD1,NA,TRBV9,TRBJ2-7,CASSVGDSAYEHYF,TGTGCCAGCAGCGTAGGGGACAGTGCCTACGAGCATTACTTC
15,TRBD1,many,TRBV9,TRBJ2-7,CASSVGGQGATEQYF,TGTGCCAGCAGCGTAGGGGGACAGGGGGCGACCGAGCAGTACTTC
13,NA,many,TRBV15,TRBJ2-7,CATSDQNLYEQYF,TGTGCCACCAGCGATCAGAACCTCTACGAGCAGTACTTC
14,TRBD1,NA,TRBV20-1,TRBJ2-7,CSAFKGQGGYEQYF,TGCAGTGCTTTTAAAGGACAGGGTGGCTACGAGCAGTACTTC
14,NA,NA,TRBV6-1,TRBJ1-4,CASSDRTRNEKLFF,TGTGCCAGCAGTGATAGGACTCGTAATGAAAAACTGTTTTTT
15,NA,NA,TRBV6-5,TRBJ2-7,CASSYSVLVGHEQCF,TGTGCCAGCAGTTACTCGGTCCTAGTTGGCCACGAGCAGTGCTTC
13,NA,few,TRBV19,TRBJ2-7,CASSSTRAYEQYF,TGTGCCAGTAGTAGTACCAGAGCCTACGAGCAGTACTTC
15,TRBD2,NA,TRBV27,TRBJ2-7,CASSFLAGDFYEQYF,TGTGCCAGCAGTTTTCTAGCGGGAGATTTTTACGAGCAGTACTTC
17,TRBD2,many,TRBV11-1,TRBJ2-7,CASSFPGLAGGRDEQYF,TGTGCCAGCAGCTTTCCGGGACTAGCGGGAGGTCGGGACGAGCAGTACTTC
14,NA,many,TRBV6-1,TRBJ2-4,CASNERLAKNIQYF,TGTGCCAGCAACGAGAGGTTAGCCAAAAACATTCAGTACTTC
14,TRBD2,NA,TRBV6-1,TRBJ2-2,CATASGGLIGELFF,TGTGCCACCGCTAGCGGGGGGCTCATCGGTGAGCTGTTTTTT
16,TRBD1,many,TRBV9,TRBJ1-6,CASSGTLTGTESPLHF,TGTGCCAGCAGCGGCACCTTGACAGGGACGGAATCACCCCTCCACTTT
13,TRBD2,many,TRBV10-3,TRBJ2-5,CAVSDGREGTQYF,TGTGCCGTCTCAGATGGGAGGGAGGGGACCCAGTACTTC
13,NA,many,TRBV3-1,TRBJ1-5,CAGTGFGNQPQHF,TGTGCCGGCACAGGGTTTGGCAATCAGCCCCAGCATTTT
14,NA,NA,TRBV7-8,TRBJ1-1,CASSLDALNTEAFF,TGTGCCAGCAGCTTAGATGCCTTGAACACTGAAGCTTTCTTT
12,TRBD1,many,TRBV7-9,TRBJ2-7,CAGRTGINEQYF,TGTGCTGGACGGACAGGGATAAACGAGCAGTACTTC
14,TRBD1,many,TRBV6-1,TRBJ1-1,CASRAGTGNTEAFF,TGTGCCAGCAGGGCCGGGACAGGGAACACTGAAGCTTTCTTT
15,NA,few,TRBV6-1,TRBJ2-7,CASSEINRISYEQYF,TGTGCCAGCAGTGAAATAAATAGGATCTCCTACGAGCAGTACTTC
15,NA,few,TRBV10-3,TRBJ2-7,CAISDPVQKLYEQYF,TGTGCCATCAGTGACCCGGTACAGAAGCTCTACGAGCAGTACTTC
14,NA,many,TRBV19,TRBJ1-1,CASSQGRSSTEAFF,TGTGCCAGTAGCCAGGGACGGAGCAGCACTGAAGCTTTCTTT
21,TRBD2,NA,TRBV11-2,TRBJ2-1,CASSSRPASGLLISSYNEQFF,TGTGCCAGCAGCTCCCGTCCGGCTAGCGGGTTGCTAATTAGCTCCTACAATGAGCAGTTCTTC
15,TRBD2,many,TRBV27,TRBJ2-5,CASSLGAGGQETQYF,TGTGCCAGCAGTTTAGGGGCGGGGGGCCAAGAGACCCAGTACTTC
15,NA,medium-sized,TRBV6-1,TRBJ1-3,CASSEGYYSGNTIYF,TGTGCCAGCAGTGAAGGGTATTACTCTGGAAACACCATATATTTT
15,NA,many,TRBV30,TRBJ2-5,CAWSVIVGGGETQYF,TGTGCCTGGAGTGTTATCGTCGGGGGCGGAGAGACCCAGTACTTC
16,NA,many,TRBV7-9,TRBJ2-1,CASSSGRRDNYNEQFF,TGTGCCAGCAGCTCGGGCCGCCGGGATAACTACAATGAGCAGTTCTTC
12,NA,many,TRBV7-9,TRBJ2-5,CASSLLEETQYF,TGTGCCAGCAGCTTACTGGAAGAGACCCAGTACTTC
14,NA,NA,TRBV2,TRBJ1-2,CASSGQVRNYGYTF,TGTGCCAGCAGTGGCCAGGTCAGGAACTATGGCTACACCTTC
16,NA,many,TRBV7-9,TRBJ2-5,CASNRWGGGPLETQYF,TGTGCCAGCAACCGCTGGGGCGGGGGCCCCTTGGAGACCCAGTACTTC
14,NA,many,TRBV5-1,TRBJ2-7,CASSLGQGPYEQYF,TGCGCCAGCAGCTTGGGCCAGGGCCCCTACGAGCAGTACTTC
15,NA,many,TRBV20-1,TRBJ1-5,CSAGGEGGSNQPQHF,TGCAGTGCGGGGGGGGAAGGGGGAAGCAATCAGCCCCAGCATTTT
15,NA,many,TRBV6-9,TRBJ2-7,CASSYQKGIYYEQYF,TGTGCCAGCAGTTACCAAAAGGGGATCTACTACGAGCAGTACTTC
12,NA,NA,TRBV7-9,TRBJ1-1,CASSLGQIEAFF,TGTGCCAGCAGCTTAGGCCAGATTGAAGCTTTCTTT
15,TRBD2,many,TRBV5-1,TRBJ2-2,CASSLIRLAEGELFF,TGCGCCAGCAGCTTGATCCGGCTAGCGGAAGGGGAGCTGTTTTTT
16,NA,NA,TRBV20-1,TRBJ2-6,CSARDPQNPGSNVLTF,TGCAGTGCTAGAGATCCCCAGAACCCTGGGTCCAACGTCCTGACTTTC